One and the same sample provided the 22 T cell receptor beta chains below, sequenced in a study of PD-L1 blockade in urothelial cancer. Here immunoSEQ multiplex PCR was the method, and the copy in TCRdb shows in-frame clones only, minus some. The table has some 110,000 clones, about 91% seen once; the top ten hold around 4%. The sample's time point: peripheral blood 6 weeks after treatment start. The sample was PBMCs, taken around atezolizumab (anti-PD-L1) treatment. Receptors originate from a man in his 60s with urothelial cancer.

The chain couples TRBV6-6 to TRBJ1-6; possible D gene TRBD1, 5 bases. CDR1 is MNHNY and CDR2 is SVGAGI in the germline V gene (reference sequence). Trimming removed 5 bases at V and 7 bases at J, with 9 bases between. CDR3 length: 13 amino acids. The CDR3 reads CASSTQENSPLHF. The CDR3 DNA is TGTGCCAGCAGTACACAGGAGAATTCACCCCTCCACTTT.

J is TRBJ1-1 and V is TRBV28, with TRBD1 matching 11 bases. V trimming: 6 bases; J trimming: 4 bases; junction bases outside the gene matches: 7. This CDR3 is 15 amino acids long. Germline V gene data show CDR1 as MDHEN and CDR2 as SYDVKM. The CDR3 loop reads CASSTGGTGGTEAFF. In DNA, the CDR3 is TGTGCCAGCAGCACCGGGGGGACAGGGGGCACTGAAGCTTTCTTT.

The rearrangement links TRBV2 to TRBJ2-2, with D tentatively TRBD2 (5 bases). V dropped 6 bases and J dropped 6 bases, with 14 bases sitting between them. The CDR3 spans 14 residues. Germline-derived CDR1 and CDR2 are SNHLY and FYNNEI. CDR3 in amino acids: CASRADSTAGELFF. The CDR3 coding sequence is TGTGCCAGCAGGGCGGACTCGACCGCCGGGGAGCTGTTTTTT.

The V and J genes are TRBV28 and TRBJ1-4, with 7 nucleotides matching TRBD1. V dropped 3 bases and J dropped 0; count of bases not matched to a gene: 7. Germline values: CDR1 MDHEN, CDR2 SYDVKM. This CDR3 is 17 amino acids long. The CDR3 DNA reads TGTGCCAGCAGTTTGAGAGGGGGCGCGCCAACTAATGAAAAACTGTTTTTT. Its protein product is CASSLRGGAPTNEKLFF.

The chain is built from TRBV30 and TRBJ2-7; tentative D call: TRBD1 (5 bases). CDR3 length equals 11 residues. The germline V and J ends were trimmed by 6 bases and 4 bases, with 10 bases remaining between them. CDR1 and CDR2 (germline): GTSNPN, SVGIG (reference sequence). CDR3 sequence: CACQGRYEQYF. The CDR3 DNA reads TGTGCCTGCCAGGGTCGGTACGAGCAGTACTTC.

This clone was recorded only once. The chain joins TRBV7-9 to TRBJ2-7, with TRBD1 as a possible D gene (6 bases). This CDR3 has 17 amino acids. Germline V gene sequence: CDR1 SEHNR, CDR2 FQNEAQ (reference sequence). V shed 1 base and J shed 0 bases, with 16 bases lying between them. CDR3 DNA: TGTGCCAGCAGCTTAGGGTCAGCGGCAGGGGTCTCCTACGAGCAGTACTTC. It translates to CASSLGSAAGVSYEQYF.

The chain joins TRBV5-6 to TRBJ1-5, with D possibly being TRBD1 (5 bases). CDR1 is SGHDT, CDR2 YYEEEE, per germline. V was cut by 0 bases and J by 5 bases, with 9 bases left in between. The CDR3 contains 14 residues. DNA of the CDR3: TGTGCCAGCAGCTTGGCAGGGTACGATCAGCCCCAGCATTTT. Residues: CASSLAGYDQPQHF.

This chain joins TRBV28 and TRBJ1-2; D is undetermined. Trimming cost V 5 bases and J 8 bases, with 9 bases left between them. Germline V gene lookup returns CDR1 MDHEN and CDR2 SYDVKM. CDR3 length equals 11 residues. In nucleotides, the CDR3 is TGTGCCAGCAGTGGACTGGGAGGCTACACCTTC. It translates to CASSGLGGYTF.

The V call is TRBV7-9, the J call TRBJ1-2, with 10 bases lining up with TRBD1. Germline V gene sequence: CDR1 SEHNR, CDR2 FQNEAQ (reference sequence). The junction had 6 bases not matched to a gene; V was cut back by 5 bases and J by 6 bases. This CDR3 region has 14 residues. In DNA, the CDR3 is TGTGCCAGCAGCCCCCGGACAGGGGGAGATGGCTACACCTTC. Translating gives CASSPRTGGDGYTF.

The chain combines TRBV7-2 with TRBJ1-4; 10 nucleotides line up with TRBD1. The J segment lost 7 bases and the V segment lost 1 base, leaving 3 bases of the junction unmatched. The CDR3 contains 15 residues. Germline V lookup: CDR1 SGHTA, CDR2 FQGNSA. CDR3 sequence reads: CASSLGQGAVEKLFF. The CDR3 DNA reads as TGTGCCAGCAGCTTAGGACAGGGGGCAGTTGAAAAACTGTTTTTT.

This clone was counted once. This chain connects TRBV18 to TRBJ2-7; TRBD1 matches at 9 bases. The germline V gene has CDR1 KGHSH and CDR2 LQKENI. CDR3 length equals 16 residues. Trimming took 3 bases from V and 3 from J; bases not matched to a gene: 9. For the CDR3, the DNA is TGTGCCAGCTCACCGTCCCCCGGGACAGGGTTCTACGAGCAGTACTTC. The encoded protein is CASSPSPGTGFYEQYF.

The chain recombines TRBV25-1 with TRBJ2-1; 10 bases align to TRBD1. This CDR3 contains 14 residues. Germline lookup yields CDR1 MGHDK and CDR2 SYGVNS. Trimming cost V 1 base and J 12 bases; bases outside gene matches: 6. The CDR3 loop is CASSEWGTGVGQFF. As DNA, the CDR3 is TGTGCCAGCAGTGAATGGGGGACAGGGGTAGGGCAGTTCTTC.

V gene TRBV15 combines with J gene TRBJ2-2; D is ambiguous. V dropped 5 bases and J dropped 3 bases, with 4 bases sitting between them. The CDR3 contains 12 residues. CDR1 LNHNV and CDR2 YYDKDF come from the germline V gene (reference sequence). CDR3 nucleotides: TGTGCCACCAGCCGGGACACCGGGGAGCTGTTTTTT. Its protein product is CATSRDTGELFF.

The rearrangement links TRBV5-1 to TRBJ2-2; no reliable D call. V shed 0 bases and J shed 1 base, with 13 bases lying between them. The CDR3 totals 17 residues. From germline, CDR1 is SGHRS and CDR2 YFSETQ. CDR3 in amino acids: CASSLEGASLNTGELFF. The CDR3 DNA sequence: TGCGCCAGCAGCTTGGAAGGAGCCAGCTTGAACACCGGGGAGCTGTTTTTT. The full variable domain, its missing parts supplied by reference TRBV5-1 and TRBJ2-2, is KAGVTQTPRYLIKTRGQQVTLSCSPISGHRSVSWYQQTPGQGLQFLFEYFSETQRNKGNFPGRFSGRQFSNSRSEMNVSTLELGDSALYLCASSLEGASLNTGELFFGEGSRLTVL.

This clone was detected only once. The CDR3 bases are TGTGCCAGCAGCTTAGGCAGGGACTGGGACGTGGGTGAGCAGTACTTC. The encoded protein is CASSLGRDWDVGEQYF. This chain uses TRBV7-9 with TRBJ2-7; TRBD2 might be the D (6 bases). V was shortened by 1 base and J by 7 bases, with 20 bases between the two germline ends. Germline V gene sequence: CDR1 SEHNR, CDR2 FQNEAQ (reference sequence). The CDR3 contains 16 residues.

This chain uses TRBV7-2 with TRBJ1-5; D is perhaps TRBD1 (6 bases). The ends were cut back, 4 bases at V and 0 bases at J, with 10 bases in the middle. Per the germline V gene, CDR1 is SGHTA and CDR2 is FQGNSA. CDR3 length: 15 residues. The CDR3 sequence is CASSWYRDSNQPQHF. The CDR3 nucleotides are TGTGCCAGCAGCTGGTACAGGGATAGCAATCAGCCCCAGCATTTT.

The V call is TRBV28, the J call TRBJ2-7; D is perhaps TRBD2 (6 bases). This CDR3 comprises 14 residues. Trimming stripped 4 bases from V and 2 bases from J, with 12 bases between. Germline V gives CDR1 MDHEN, CDR2 SYDVKM. The CDR3 coding sequence is TGTGCCAGCAGTTCTGGGACTTCGCCCTACGAGCAGTACTTC. Translated: CASSSGTSPYEQYF.

V is TRBV19 and J is TRBJ2-7; the D gene is possibly TRBD1 (5 bases). The CDR3 sequence is 14 residues long. Germline values: CDR1 LNHDA, CDR2 SQIVND (reference sequence). The V and J ends lost 4 bases and 0 bases respectively, with 10 bases between them. The CDR3 sequence is CASSTMTDSYEQYF. As DNA, the CDR3 is TGTGCCAGTAGTACCATGACAGACTCCTACGAGCAGTACTTC.

The chain uses TRBV2 and TRBJ2-7; TRBD1 matches 9 bases. Trimming took 5 bases from V and 4 from J; bases not matched to a gene: 12. This CDR3 contains 16 residues. Looked up from germline, CDR1 is SNHLY and CDR2 is FYNNEI. DNA of the CDR3: TGTGCCAGCAGTCCTCCTTCGGACAGGGGATGGTACGAGCAGTACTTC. The encoded protein is CASSPPSDRGWYEQYF.

This clone occurred a few times. The chain employs TRBV5-6 and TRBJ2-7; D is perhaps TRBD2 (6 bases). Trimming took off 0 bases at V and 7 bases at J, with 8 bases between the two ends. Germline-derived CDR1 and CDR2 are SGHDT and YYEEEE. This CDR3 has 12 amino acids. The CDR3 loop is CASSLAAGEQYF. As DNA, the CDR3 is TGTGCCAGCAGCTTGGCCGCGGGGGAGCAGTACTTC.

A few counts support this clone. The chain couples TRBV6-1 to TRBJ2-2; TRBD2 matches at 11 bases. The trim removed 8 bases at V and 5 bases at J, leaving 4 bases unmatched. The CDR3 has 14 amino acids. Germline V gives CDR1 MNHNS, CDR2 SASEGT. CDR3: CASQTSGETGELFF. The CDR3 nucleotides read TGTGCCAGCCAGACTAGCGGGGAAACCGGGGAGCTGTTTTTT.

The V gene is TRBV7-9, the J gene TRBJ2-3; D is possibly TRBD1 (5 bases). The length of the CDR3 is 13 residues. The V and J ends lost 3 bases and 6 bases respectively, with 10 bases between them. Germline V gene data show CDR1 as SEHNR and CDR2 as FQNEAQ (reference sequence). The DNA of the CDR3 is TGTGCCAGCAGCTTGTACCCAGGGGATACGCAGTATTTT. Residues: CASSLYPGDTQYF. Combining the CDR3 with reference TRBV7-9 and TRBJ2-3 gives the whole variable domain DTGVSQNPRHKITKRGQNVTFRCDPISEHNRLYWYRQTLGQGPEFLTYFQNEAQLEKSRLLSDRFSAERPKGSFSTLEIQRTEQGDSAMYLCASSLYPGDTQYFGPGTRLTVL.